The 16 T cell receptor beta chains below come from one sample, sequenced in a study of shared clonotypes between healthy human individuals. Repertoires were generated with immunoSEQ multiplex PCR, while TCRdb's copy carries only in-frame clones and drops some. The data hold about 800,000 clones, with 90% to 97% observed a single time. CD45RO-negative, CCR7-selected cells formed the naive CD8 fraction, which excluded terminally differentiated effector memory CD45RA+ cells. Material: naive CD8+ T cells sorted from blood. These receptors all come from a man under 40 in good health.

This chain links TRBV7-8 with TRBJ2-3; TRBD2 aligns across 7 bases. The germline CDR1 and CDR2 sequences are SGHVS and FQNEAQ. The V and J ends lost 1 base and 3 bases, in that order; junction bases with no gene match: 10. The CDR3 sequence is 17 residues long. The CDR3 DNA sequence: TGTGCCAGCAGCTTAGGGGGAGGGACGTTTCTTACAGATACGCAGTATTTT. Its protein is CASSLGGGTFLTDTQYF.

In its sample, this clone was seen once. The chain carries TRBV28 and TRBJ1-4; D not resolved. The CDR3 consists of 15 residues. V lost 6 bases and J 7 bases, leaving 18 bases between the germline ends. CDR1 and CDR2 from the germline V gene are MDHEN and SYDVKM. CDR3 sequence (DNA): TGTGCCAGCAGGACCGAACCAACAAGCAGTGAAAAACTGTTTTTT. It encodes CASRTEPTSSEKLFF.

This clone was observed once. The chain links TRBV10-2 to TRBJ2-1; 9 bases map to TRBD2. In germline, CDR1 is WSHSY, CDR2 SAAADI. The V gene end was trimmed by 2 bases and the J gene end by 1 base; junction bases not matched to a gene: 6. This CDR3 comprises 17 residues. The CDR3 loop reads CASSESSGRWSYNEQFF. The CDR3 DNA is TGCGCCAGCAGTGAGAGCAGCGGGAGGTGGTCCTACAATGAGCAGTTCTTC.

This clone came up once. The chain links TRBV7-9 to TRBJ2-1; 9 bases are a match to TRBD1. V gave up 6 bases and J gave up 6 bases; unmatched junction bases: 9. The CDR3 totals 15 residues. Germline V gene data show CDR1 as SEHNR and CDR2 as FQNEAQ (reference sequence). This chain's CDR3 is CASSRAQGASNEQFF. CDR3 in DNA: TGTGCCAGCAGTCGGGCACAGGGGGCCTCCAATGAGCAGTTCTTC.

The gene calls are TRBV4-1 and TRBJ2-7; D not resolved. CDR3 length: 14 residues. V lost 0 bases to trimming and J lost 6 bases, with 12 bases between them. Germline-derived CDR1 and CDR2 are MGHRA and YSYEKL. The CDR3, as DNA: TGCGCCAGCAGCCAAGAGGGTGGTAGGCGCGAGCAGTACTTC. Amino acids: CASSQEGGRREQYF.

This chain connects TRBV4-1 to TRBJ1-4; TRBD1 is a possible D gene (5 bases). The germline V gene has CDR1 MGHRA and CDR2 YSYEKL. V lost 1 base and J 7 bases, leaving 10 bases between the germline ends. The CDR3 totals 14 residues. The CDR3 loop reads CASSQAGTGEKLFF. The CDR3 DNA reads as TGCGCCAGCAGCCAAGCCGGGACGGGTGAAAAACTGTTTTTT.

This chain joins TRBV5-8 and TRBJ2-7, with 14 bases matching TRBD2. Germline lookup yields CDR1 SGHTS and CDR2 YDEGEE. The ends lost 3 bases at V and 7 bases at J; junction bases unmatched: 6. There are 15 residues in the CDR3. CDR3 region: CASSSGTSGSEEQYF. In DNA, the CDR3 is TGTGCCAGCAGCTCCGGGACTAGCGGGAGTGAGGAGCAGTACTTC.

Remarks on this clone: Other DNA sequences in the sample encode the same CDR3. The chain joins TRBV29-1 to TRBJ1-2; no definite D call. The CDR3 runs 11 residues. Germline V gives CDR1 SQVTM, CDR2 ANQGSEA. Trimming pared 0 bases from V and 5 bases from J, leaving 4 bases between. For the CDR3, the DNA is TGCAGCGTTGAAGACAGGTATGGCTACACCTTC. It translates to CSVEDRYGYTF.

The chain recombines TRBV6-6 with TRBJ2-7; D remains ambiguous. The CDR3 sequence is 14 residues long. Trimming left V 4 bases short and J 0 bases short, with 10 bases between. Germline CDR1 reads MNHNY; CDR2 reads SVGAGI (reference sequence). Written as DNA, the CDR3 is TGTGCCAGCAGTTCAATAGGAAACTCCTACGAGCAGTACTTC. This encodes CASSSIGNSYEQYF.

This chain links TRBV11-2 with TRBJ2-3; D not resolved. Trimming took 3 bases from V and 5 from J, leaving 18 bases between them. Germline V lookup: CDR1 SGHAT, CDR2 FQNNGV. This CDR3 contains 16 residues. The CDR3 DNA reads TGTGCCAGCAGCTTCCTCGAAGGGTTAAAACAAGATACGCAGTATTTT. Protein product: CASSFLEGLKQDTQYF.

With regard to this clone: This specimen includes other DNA sequences encoding the same CDR3. The chain couples TRBV27 to TRBJ2-3, with a tentative D call TRBD2 (5 bases). The CDR3 is 12 amino acids. V lost 3 bases, J lost 6 bases, and 7 bases lay in between. CDR1 MNHEY and CDR2 SMNVEV come from the germline V gene (reference sequence). The CDR3 DNA reads as TGTGCCAGCAGTTTCGGCGGGGATACGCAGTATTTT. This encodes CASSFGGDTQYF.

This chain joins TRBV7-6 and TRBJ1-4; D possibly corresponds to TRBD1 (5 bases). The CDR3 length is 17 residues. Germline V gene sequence: CDR1 SGHVS, CDR2 FNYEAQ. V was clipped by 1 base and J by 9 bases, with 21 bases between them. The CDR3 DNA sequence: TGTGCCAGCAGCTTAGAAAATTGGGCAGGGCCTATTCAAAAACTGTTTTTT. It codes for CASSLENWAGPIQKLFF.

The rearrangement links TRBV6-6 to TRBJ2-7, with 7 nucleotides matching TRBD1. With V trimmed by 5 bases and J by 6 bases, 7 bases remained unmatched. The CDR3 has 13 amino acids. Germline V gene lookup returns CDR1 MNHNY and CDR2 SVGAGI (reference sequence). CDR3 nucleotide sequence: TGTGCCAGCAGTCCCGACAGGGAACTCGAGCAGTACTTC. Translated, it gives CASSPDRELEQYF.

This clone was observed a single time. The rearrangement joins TRBV7-2 to TRBJ2-4; D assignment may be TRBD1 or TRBD2 (7 bases each). The V and J ends lost 1 base and 0 bases respectively, with 13 bases between them. The CDR3 spans 17 residues. CDR1 and CDR2 (germline): SGHTA, FQGNSA. CDR3 loop: CASSLEGRGLAKNIQYF. DNA of the CDR3: TGTGCCAGCAGCTTAGAAGGGAGGGGGCTAGCCAAAAACATTCAGTACTTC.

V is TRBV11-2 and J is TRBJ2-3, with 8 bases aligning to TRBD2. The CDR3 has 15 residues. The V gene's germline CDR1 is SGHAT and CDR2 FQNNGV. With 2 bases clipped from V and 3 bases from J, the junction kept 4 bases outside the gene matches. In nucleotides, the CDR3 is TGTGCCAGCAGCTTACTGGCGGGAGGAACAGATACGCAGTATTTT. Protein: CASSLLAGGTDTQYF.

The genes are TRBV18 and TRBJ2-6, with D unclear. The CDR3 length is 16 residues. The ends were cut back, 3 bases at V and 3 bases at J, with 12 bases in the middle. From germline, CDR1 is KGHSH and CDR2 LQKENI. The CDR3 here is CASSPPPGNGANVLTF. CDR3 sequence (DNA): TGTGCCAGCTCACCTCCACCTGGCAATGGGGCCAACGTCCTGACTTTC.